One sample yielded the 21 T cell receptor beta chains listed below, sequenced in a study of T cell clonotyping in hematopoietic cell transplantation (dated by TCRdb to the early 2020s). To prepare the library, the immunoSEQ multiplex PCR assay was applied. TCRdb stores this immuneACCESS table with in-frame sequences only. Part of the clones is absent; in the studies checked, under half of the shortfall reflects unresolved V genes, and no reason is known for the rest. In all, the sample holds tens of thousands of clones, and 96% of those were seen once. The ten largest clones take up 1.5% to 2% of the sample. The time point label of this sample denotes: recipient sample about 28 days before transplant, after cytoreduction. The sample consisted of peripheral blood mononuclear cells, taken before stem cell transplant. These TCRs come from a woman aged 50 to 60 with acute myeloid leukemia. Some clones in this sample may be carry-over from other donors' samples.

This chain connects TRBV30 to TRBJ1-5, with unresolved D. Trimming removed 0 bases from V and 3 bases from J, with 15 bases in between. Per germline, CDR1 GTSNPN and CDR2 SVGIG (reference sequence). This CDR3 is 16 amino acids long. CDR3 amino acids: CAWSVSGPNLNQPQHF. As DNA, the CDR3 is TGTGCCTGGAGTGTGTCGGGCCCAAATCTCAATCAGCCCCAGCATTTT.

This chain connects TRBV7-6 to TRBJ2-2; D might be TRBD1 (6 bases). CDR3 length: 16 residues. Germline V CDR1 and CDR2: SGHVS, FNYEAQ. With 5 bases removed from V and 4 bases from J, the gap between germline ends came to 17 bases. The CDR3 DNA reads TGTGCCAGCAGCGAAAATCAGGGGATTTTCACCGGGGAGCTGTTTTTT. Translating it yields CASSENQGIFTGELFF.

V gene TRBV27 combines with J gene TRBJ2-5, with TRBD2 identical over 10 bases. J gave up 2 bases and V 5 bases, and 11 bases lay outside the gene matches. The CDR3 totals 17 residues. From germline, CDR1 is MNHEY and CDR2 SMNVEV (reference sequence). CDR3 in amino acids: CASSPSVVAGGQETQYF. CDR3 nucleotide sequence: TGTGCCAGCAGTCCCTCCGTAGTAGCGGGAGGTCAAGAGACCCAGTACTTC.

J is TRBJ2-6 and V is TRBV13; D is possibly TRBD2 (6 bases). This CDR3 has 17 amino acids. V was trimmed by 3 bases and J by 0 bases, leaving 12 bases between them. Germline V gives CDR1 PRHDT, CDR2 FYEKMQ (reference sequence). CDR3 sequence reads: CASSFGGDFSGANVLTF. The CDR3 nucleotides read TGTGCCAGCAGCTTCGGGGGAGATTTCTCTGGGGCCAACGTCCTGACTTTC.

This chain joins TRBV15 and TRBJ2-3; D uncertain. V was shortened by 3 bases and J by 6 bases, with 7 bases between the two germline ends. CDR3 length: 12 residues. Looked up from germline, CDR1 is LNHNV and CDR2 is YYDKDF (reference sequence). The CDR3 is CATSRGYDTQYF. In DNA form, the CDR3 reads TGTGCCACCAGCAGGGGTTACGATACGCAGTATTTT.

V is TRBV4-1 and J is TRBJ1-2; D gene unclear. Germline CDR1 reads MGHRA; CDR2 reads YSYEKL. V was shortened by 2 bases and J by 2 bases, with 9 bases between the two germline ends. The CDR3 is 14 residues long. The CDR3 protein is CASSQLLGNYGYTF. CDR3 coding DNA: TGCGCCAGCAGCCAACTCCTGGGGAACTATGGCTACACCTTC.

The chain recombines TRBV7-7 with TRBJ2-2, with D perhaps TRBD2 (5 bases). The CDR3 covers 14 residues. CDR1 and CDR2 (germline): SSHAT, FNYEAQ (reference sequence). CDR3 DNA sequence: TGTGCTAGCTCTCAAATCGGGGACACCGGGGAGCTGTTTTTT. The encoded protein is CASSQIGDTGELFF.

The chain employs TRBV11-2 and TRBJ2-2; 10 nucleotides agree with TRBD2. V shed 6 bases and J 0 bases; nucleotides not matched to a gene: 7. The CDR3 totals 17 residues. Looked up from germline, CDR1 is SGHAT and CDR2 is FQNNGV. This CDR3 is CASRPGGLATNTGELFF. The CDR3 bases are TGTGCCAGCAGACCGGGGGGACTAGCGACGAACACCGGGGAGCTGTTTTTT.

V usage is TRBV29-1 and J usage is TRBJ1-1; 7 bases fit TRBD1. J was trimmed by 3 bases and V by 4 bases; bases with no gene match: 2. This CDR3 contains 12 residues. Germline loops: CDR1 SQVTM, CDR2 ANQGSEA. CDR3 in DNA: TGCAGCGTTGGGCAGGGGGACACTGAAGCTTTCTTT. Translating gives CSVGQGDTEAFF.

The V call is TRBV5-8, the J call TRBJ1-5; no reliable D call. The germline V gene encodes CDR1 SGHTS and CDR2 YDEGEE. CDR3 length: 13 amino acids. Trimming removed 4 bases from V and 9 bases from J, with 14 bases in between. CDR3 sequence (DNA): TGTGCCAGCAGCCGCCGGCCTCGGGGGCCCCAGCATTTT. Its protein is CASSRRPRGPQHF.

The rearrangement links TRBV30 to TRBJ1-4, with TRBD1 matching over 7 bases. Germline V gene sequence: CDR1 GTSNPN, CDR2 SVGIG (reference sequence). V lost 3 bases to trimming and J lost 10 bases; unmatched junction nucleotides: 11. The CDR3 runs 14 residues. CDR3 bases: TGTGCCTGGAGCCTAGGGCAGGGGGTGGGAAAACTGTTTTTT. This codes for CAWSLGQGVGKLFF. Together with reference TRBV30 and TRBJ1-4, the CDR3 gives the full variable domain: SQTIHQWPATLVQPVGSPLSLECTVEGTSNPNLYWYRQAAGRGLQLLFYSVGIGQISSEVPQNLSASRPQDRQFILSSKKLLLSDSGFYLCAWSLGQGVGKLFFGSGTQLSVL.

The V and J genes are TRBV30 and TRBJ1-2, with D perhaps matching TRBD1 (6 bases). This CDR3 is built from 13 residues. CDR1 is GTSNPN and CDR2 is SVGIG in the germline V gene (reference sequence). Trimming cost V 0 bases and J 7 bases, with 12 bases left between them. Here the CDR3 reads CAWSVYREGGYTF. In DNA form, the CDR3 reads TGTGCCTGGAGTGTATACAGGGAGGGTGGCTACACCTTC.

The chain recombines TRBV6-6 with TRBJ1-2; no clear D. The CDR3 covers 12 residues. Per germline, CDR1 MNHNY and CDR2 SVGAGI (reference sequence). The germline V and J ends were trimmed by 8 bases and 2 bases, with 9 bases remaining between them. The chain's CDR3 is CASLPGNYGYTF. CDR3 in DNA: TGTGCCAGCCTTCCCGGCAACTATGGCTACACCTTC.

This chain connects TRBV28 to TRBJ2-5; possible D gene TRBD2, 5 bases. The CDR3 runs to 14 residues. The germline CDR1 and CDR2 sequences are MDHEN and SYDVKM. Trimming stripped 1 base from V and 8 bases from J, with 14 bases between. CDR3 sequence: CASSLSSGKRTQYF. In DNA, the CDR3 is TGTGCCAGCAGTTTATCCAGCGGCAAGAGAACCCAGTACTTC.

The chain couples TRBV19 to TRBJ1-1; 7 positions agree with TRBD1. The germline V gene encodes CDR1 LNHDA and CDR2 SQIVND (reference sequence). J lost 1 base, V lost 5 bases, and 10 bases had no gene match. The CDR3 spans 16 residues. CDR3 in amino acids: CASSPGWGQQNTEAFF. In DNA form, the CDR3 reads TGTGCCAGTAGTCCCGGCTGGGGACAGCAGAACACTGAAGCTTTCTTT. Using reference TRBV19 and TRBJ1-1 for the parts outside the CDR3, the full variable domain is DGGITQSPKYLFRKEGQNVTLSCEQNLNHDAMYWYRQDPGQGLRLIYYSQIVNDFQKGDIAEGYSVSREKKESFPLTVTSAQKNPTAFYLCASSPGWGQQNTEAFFGQGTRLTVV.

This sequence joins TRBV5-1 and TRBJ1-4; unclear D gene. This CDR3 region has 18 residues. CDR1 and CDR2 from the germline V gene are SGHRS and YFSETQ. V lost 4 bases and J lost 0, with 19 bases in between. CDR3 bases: TGCGCCAGCAGCCTAGGTGGTGGGGTCATTGCAACTAATGAAAAACTGTTTTTT. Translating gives CASSLGGGVIATNEKLFF.

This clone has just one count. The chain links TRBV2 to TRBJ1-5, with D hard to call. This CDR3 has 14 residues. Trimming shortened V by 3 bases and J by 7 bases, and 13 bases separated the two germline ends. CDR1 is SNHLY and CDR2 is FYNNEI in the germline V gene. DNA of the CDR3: TGTGCCAGCAGTGAGTTCACGGGGAAGCAGCCCCAGCATTTT. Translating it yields CASSEFTGKQPQHF.

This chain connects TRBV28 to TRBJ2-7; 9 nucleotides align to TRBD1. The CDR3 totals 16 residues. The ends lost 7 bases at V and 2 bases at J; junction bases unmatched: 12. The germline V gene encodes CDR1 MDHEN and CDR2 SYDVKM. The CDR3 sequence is CASNLPSGTGPYEQYF. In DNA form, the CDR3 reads TGTGCCAGCAACCTTCCTTCAGGGACAGGGCCCTACGAGCAGTACTTC.

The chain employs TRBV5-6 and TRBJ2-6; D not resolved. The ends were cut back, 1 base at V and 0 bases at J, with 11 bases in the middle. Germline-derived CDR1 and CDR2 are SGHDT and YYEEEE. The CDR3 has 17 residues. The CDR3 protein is CASSLLVSSSGANVLTF. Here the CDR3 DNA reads TGTGCCAGCAGCTTGTTGGTATCAAGCTCTGGGGCCAACGTCCTGACTTTC.

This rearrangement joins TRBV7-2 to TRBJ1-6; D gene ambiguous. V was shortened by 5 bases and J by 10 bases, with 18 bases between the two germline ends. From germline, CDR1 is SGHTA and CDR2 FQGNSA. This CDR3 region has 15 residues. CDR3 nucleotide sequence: TGTGCCAGCAGCACCCAACAGATCTCTAGGTCACCCCTCCACTTT. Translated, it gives CASSTQQISRSPLHF.

Written as DNA, the CDR3 is TGTGCCTGGGGGGGAAACACTGAAGCTTTCTTT. Translating gives CAWGGNTEAFF. The chain recombines TRBV30 with TRBJ1-1; D is perhaps TRBD1 (5 bases). Germline V gene sequence: CDR1 GTSNPN, CDR2 SVGIG (reference sequence). V lost 5 bases to trimming and J lost 2 bases, with 6 bases between them. The length of the CDR3 is 11 residues.